Sequencing of this T cell receptor beta chain was carried out in a study of blood T cell repertoires in COVID-19. Profiling relied on immunoSEQ multiplex PCR, and the TCRdb table lists in-frame clones only, not all of them. The sample records about 150,000 clones, around 83% being singletons. In germline, CDR1 is WNHNN, CDR2 SYGVQD (reference sequence). The CDR3 extends over 15 amino acids. V was cut by 0 bases and J by 1 base, with 7 bases left in between. The clonotype comes from a woman in her sixties or seventies with COVID-19, enrolled during active disease. The chain employs TRBV10-1 and TRBJ1-3; D remains ambiguous. The specimen was peripheral blood. CDR3 DNA: TGCGCCAGCAGTGAGTCGGAGGAGTCTGGAAACACCATATATTTT. This sequence encodes CASSESEESGNTIYF.